This entry lists 6 T cell receptor beta chains sequenced from one sample in a study of cytotoxic CD8 clonotypes in ibrutinib-treated CLL. Produced via immunoSEQ multiplex PCR; TCRdb's table is partial and in-frame only. The sample holds 200,000 to 250,000 clones, about three quarters seen once. This specimen consisted of PBMCs, obtained after 24 months of ibrutinib treatment. The receptors were sampled from a human donor with chronic lymphocytic leukemia.

Only a few counts were recorded for this clone. This chain connects TRBV7-8 to TRBJ1-5; 9 bases are shared with TRBD1. There are 15 residues in the CDR3. Germline values: CDR1 SGHVS, CDR2 FQNEAQ. Losses at the gene ends were 1 base for V and 4 bases for J; bases not matched to a gene: 2. The CDR3 spells CASSLVQGANQPQHF. In DNA form, the CDR3 reads TGTGCCAGCAGCTTAGTACAGGGGGCGAATCAGCCCCAGCATTTT. The entire variable domain, with the rest obtained from reference TRBV7-8 and TRBJ1-5, is as follows: GAGVSQSPRYKVAKRGQDVALRCDPISGHVSLFWYQQALGQGPEFLTYFQNEAQLDKSGLPSDRFFAERPEGSVSTLKIQRTQQEDSAVYLCASSLVQGANQPQHFGDGTRLSIL.

This clone was counted only a few times. Relative to the germline gene, one junction end is altered; a read error may explain this. This rearrangement joins TRBV18 to TRBJ1-3; 7 nucleotides line up with TRBD1. Germline CDR1 reads KGHSH; CDR2 reads LQKENI. CDR3 length: 14 residues. The CDR3 protein is CASSPPFGSDRSGF. Here the CDR3 DNA reads TGTGCCAGCTCACCCCCATTTGGATCGGACAGGTCGGGCTTT.

The chain carries TRBV10-3 and TRBJ2-7; perhaps D is TRBD1 or TRBD2 (6 bases each). Germline V lookup: CDR1 ENHRY, CDR2 SYGVKD. V was clipped by 3 bases and J by 2 bases, with 14 bases between them. This CDR3 contains 15 residues. Here the CDR3 reads CAISDRAGGTYEQYF. The DNA of the CDR3 is TGTGCCATCAGTGATCGGGCCGGGGGCACCTACGAGCAGTACTTC.

This clone was observed a handful of times. The rearrangement uses TRBV2 and TRBJ1-2, with TRBD1 matching over 8 bases. Germline V gives CDR1 SNHLY, CDR2 FYNNEI. The trim removed 2 bases at V and 4 bases at J, leaving 3 bases unmatched. There are 14 residues in the CDR3. The CDR3 DNA reads as TGTGCCAGCAGTGAATCACAGGGGGTCTATGGCTACACCTTC. This codes for CASSESQGVYGYTF.

This chain connects TRBV15 to TRBJ2-7; D is possibly TRBD1 (5 bases). Germline V gene data show CDR1 as LNHNV and CDR2 as YYDKDF (reference sequence). The CDR3 has 13 residues. Trimming removed 3 bases at V and 3 bases at J, with 9 bases between. The CDR3, as DNA: TGTGCCACCAGCAGTATCCAGGGCTACGAGCAGTACTTC. Translating it yields CATSSIQGYEQYF.

This chain connects TRBV5-1 to TRBJ2-7; D perhaps matches TRBD2 (6 bases). The CDR3 loop spans 16 amino acids. Germline values: CDR1 SGHRS, CDR2 YFSETQ. The V and J ends lost 5 bases and 3 bases respectively, with 21 bases between them. Written as DNA, the CDR3 is TGCGCCAGCAGTCTGGAAGGGAGGTGGATACACTACGAGCAGTACTTC. Its translation is CASSLEGRWIHYEQYF.